The rows below give T cell receptor beta chains drawn from one sample of a study of cytomegalovirus exposure and HLA in healthy donors. The data were produced by immunoSEQ multiplex PCR, yet TCRdb's version contains in-frame clones alone and is incomplete. This sample's table has 95,000 to 150,000 clones. Source material: PBMCs. These TCRs come from a man younger than 30 in good health and CMV-seronegative. CDR3s include the opening cysteine and the closing phenylalanine or tryptophan.

J: TRBJ1-5
V: TRBV18
CDR3: CASSPLSGDQPQHF

J: TRBJ1-2
V: TRBV2
CDR3: CASSEFKTANYGYTF

J: TRBJ1-2
V: TRBV7-9
CDR3: CASSPYLDSGYGYTF

J: TRBJ1-1
V: TRBV5-6
CDR3: CASSAGFWGSNTEAFF

J: TRBJ2-1
V: TRBV7-3
CDR3: CASSLTGTPFGNEQFF

J: TRBJ1-2
V: TRBV29-1
CDR3: CSVETRDNGSNYGYTF

J: TRBJ1-2
V: TRBV28
CDR3: CASSSPDRGFYGYTF

J: TRBJ2-1
V: TRBV6-6
CDR3: CASSYPSGSDEQFF

J: NA
V: TRBV5-1
CDR3: CASSPQIFDRAYEQYF

J: TRBJ1-3
V: TRBV28
CDR3: CASSGIERGSSSGNTIYF

J: TRBJ1-5
V: TRBV19
CDR3: CASSTRSVLPQGSRQPQHF

J: TRBJ2-1
V: TRBV5-1
CDR3: CASSSKPPGQDVVSNEQFF

J: TRBJ1-1
V: TRBV7-3
CDR3: CASSLQGYTEAFF

J: TRBJ2-7
V: TRBV7-8
CDR3: CASTSPGQGQSGQYF

J: TRBJ2-7
V: TRBV6-5
CDR3: CASRNIRDTTYEQYF

J: TRBJ1-6
V: TRBV11-2
CDR3: CASSLGGESPLHF

J: TRBJ2-1
V: TRBV5-1
CDR3: CASSRTGVNEQFF

J: TRBJ2-5
V: TRBV19
CDR3: CASSPPGQGGETQYF

J: NA
V: TRBV5-4
CDR3: CASSRSRGSIYEQYF

J: TRBJ2-7
V: TRBV28
CDR3: CASIPGEGREQYF

J: TRBJ1-1
V: TRBV5-4
CDR3: CASSFGQGKPFF

J: TRBJ2-7
V: TRBV5-1
CDR3: CASSLRSGDVYEQYF

J: TRBJ2-7
V: TRBV18
CDR3: CASSEVGTGATYEQYF

J: TRBJ1-2
V: TRBV7-9
CDR3: CASALGGLYGYTF

J: TRBJ2-4
V: TRBV14
CDR3: CASSQGEGLAKNIQYF

J: TRBJ1-5
V: TRBV2
CDR3: CASTRDAGGVRNQPQHF

J: TRBJ1-5
V: TRBV28
CDR3: CASSLLGQPQHF

J: TRBJ1-5
V: TRBV6-6
CDR3: CASRPPTGYNQPQHF

J: TRBJ1-4
V: TRBV7-2
CDR3: CASRRDREKLFF

J: TRBJ2-7
V: TRBV13
CDR3: CASSLSGTVFYEQYF

J: TRBJ2-7
V: TRBV7-9
CDR3: CASSLEGVRIEQYF

J: TRBJ2-1
V: TRBV5-1
CDR3: CASSFSGGDSNEQFF

J: TRBJ2-7
V: TRBV29-1
CDR3: CSARTDTSEQYF

J: TRBJ2-7
V: TRBV5-6
CDR3: CASSWGTSGSYEQYF

J: TRBJ2-1
V: TRBV4-1
CDR3: CASSYPGTRNEQFF

J: TRBJ1-3
V: TRBV7-9
CDR3: CASSLAASGNTIYF

J: TRBJ1-3
V: TRBV18
CDR3: CASSPDRGLGDSGNTIYF

J: TRBJ1-2
V: TRBV25-1
CDR3: CASGALGYGYTF

J: TRBJ1-2
V: TRBV9
CDR3: CASSDEKRGGYGYTF